This entry describes one T cell receptor beta chain. Seattle researchers signed up patients amid active infection and tracked them longitudinally. Original methodology: Counts of nucleated cells, estimated from reference gene primer amplification, were obtained. This table comes from immunoSEQ multiplex PCR, and its TCRdb copy is limited to in-frame clones, with some not included. V, J and clone size derive from that table, while D and trimming were established from the DNA sequence. The sample consists of fewer than 350,000 clones, about nine tenths of them appearing once. This sample is drawn from a study of blood T cell repertoires in COVID-19. Study in general: Both acute and convalescent COVID-19 samples were obtained from the United States, Italy and Spain. From T cells, B-cell-depleted T cells, or PBMCs came the material, which was cDNA or gDNA.

Trimming stripped 3 bases from V and 2 bases from J, with 13 bases between. Germline V gene lookup returns CDR1 KGHSH and CDR2 LQKENI. The CDR3 sequence is 15 residues long. Sequencing was carried out using peripheral blood. This sequence joins TRBV18 and TRBJ1-1; D possibly corresponds to TRBD1 (6 bases). The sequence was collected from an older woman with COVID-19, enrolled during active disease. As DNA, the CDR3 is TGTGCCAGCTCACCCGTGGGGACACTAAACACTGAAGCTTTCTTT. It codes for CASSPVGTLNTEAFF.